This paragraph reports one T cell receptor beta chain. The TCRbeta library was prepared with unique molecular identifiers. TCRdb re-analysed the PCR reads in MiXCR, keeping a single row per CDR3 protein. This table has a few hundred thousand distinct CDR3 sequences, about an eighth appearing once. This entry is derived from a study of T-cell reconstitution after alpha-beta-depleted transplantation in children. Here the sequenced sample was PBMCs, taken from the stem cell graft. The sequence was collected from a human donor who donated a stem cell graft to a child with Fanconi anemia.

The CDR3 loop is CASSFTPGTGSYNEQFF. Here the CDR3 DNA reads TGTGCCAGCAGCTTTACTCCCGGGACGGGCTCCTACAATGAGCAGTTCTTC. V and J are TRBV11-2 and TRBJ2-1, with D possibly called TRBD1 or TRBD2 (5 bases each). The CDR3 loop spans 17 amino acids. Between the trimmed V and J ends, which lost 3 bases and 0 bases, there was a span of 15 bases. The germline V gene has CDR1 SGHAT and CDR2 FQNNGV.